A selection of T cell receptor beta chains follows, all from one sample in a study of human T cells and chemical hapten exposure. TCRdb ran MiXCR on the RACE reads and lists one entry per CDR3 protein. This sample has 35,000 to 50,000 distinct CDR3 sequences, with 8.5% to 10% found just once. Specimen: whole blood, collected in connection with sensitization to the hapten diphenylcyclopropenone (DPC). The source of these receptors is a middle-aged woman with alopecia areata. Some clones in this sample may be carry-over from other donors' samples. Each CDR3 is given with its conserved first and last residue. The D gene is left open where the match is weak. Clone size is stated in some rows and not others, as once, few, many or a class when expanded.

clone size: many
V gene: TRBV24-1
D gene: .
J gene: TRBJ2-3
CDR3 protein: CATSDSSYTQYF
CDR3 DNA: TGTGCCACCAGTGATTCTAGCTATACGCAGTATTTT

clone size: many
V gene: TRBV7-2
D gene: .
J gene: TRBJ2-7
CDR3 protein: CASSLMGVSYEQYF
CDR3 DNA: TGTGCCAGCAGCCTTATGGGTGTCTCCTACGAGCAGTACTTC

clone size: many
V gene: TRBV27
D gene: .
J gene: TRBJ1-4
CDR3 protein: CASSQGTVNEKLFF
CDR3 DNA: TGTGCCAGCAGTCAAGGGACGGTGAATGAAAAACTGTTTTTT

clone size: many
V gene: TRBV5-1
D gene: TRBD1
J gene: TRBJ1-1
CDR3 protein: CASSRGQGRLNTEAFF
CDR3 DNA: TGCGCCAGCAGCCGAGGACAGGGCAGACTAAACACTGAAGCTTTCTTT

clone size: many
V gene: TRBV6-4
D gene: .
J gene: TRBJ1-1
CDR3 protein: CASSDRGAKMNTEAFF
CDR3 DNA: TGTGCCAGCAGTGACCGGGGGGCAAAAATGAACACTGAAGCTTTCTTT

clone size: few
V gene: TRBV6-6
D gene: .
J gene: TRBJ2-1
CDR3 protein: CASSYGTGSSYNEQFF
CDR3 DNA: TGTGCCAGCAGTTACGGAACAGGGAGCTCCTACAATGAGCAGTTCTTC

clone size: medium-sized
V gene: TRBV2
D gene: TRBD2
J gene: TRBJ2-4
CDR3 protein: CASRRGGVGIQYF
CDR3 DNA: TGTGCCAGCAGAAGGGGAGGGGTGGGCATTCAGTACTTC

clone size: many
V gene: TRBV7-9
D gene: .
J gene: TRBJ2-1
CDR3 protein: CASSSSLGSGEDNEQFF
CDR3 DNA: TGTGCCAGCAGCTCCTCCTTGGGTAGCGGAGAAGACAATGAGCAGTTCTTC

clone size: many
V gene: TRBV2
D gene: .
J gene: TRBJ1-2
CDR3 protein: CASSEADQGTGYTF
CDR3 DNA: TGTGCCAGCAGTGAAGCGGATCAGGGAACTGGCTACACCTTC

clone size: medium-sized
V gene: TRBV2
D gene: .
J gene: TRBJ1-1
CDR3 protein: CASNDDSYEAFF
CDR3 DNA: TGTGCCAGCAACGACGACAGTTATGAAGCTTTCTTT

clone size: .
V gene: TRBV2
D gene: .
J gene: TRBJ1-5
CDR3 protein: CASSEVGMAGKPQHF
CDR3 DNA: TGTGCCAGCAGTGAAGTAGGCATGGCAGGTAAGCCCCAGCATTTT

clone size: few
V gene: TRBV6-6
D gene: TRBD2
J gene: TRBJ2-3
CDR3 protein: CASSYSLAGTDTQYF
CDR3 DNA: TGTGCCAGCAGTTACTCACTAGCGGGCACAGATACGCAGTATTTT

clone size: .
V gene: TRBV5-5
D gene: .
J gene: TRBJ2-1
CDR3 protein: CASSLLGQGDRNEQFF
CDR3 DNA: TGTGCCAGCAGCTTGTTAGGGCAGGGTGATCGGAATGAGCAGTTCTTC

clone size: many
V gene: TRBV12-3/TRBV12-4
D gene: .
J gene: TRBJ2-3
CDR3 protein: CASKALRTSTDTQYF
CDR3 DNA: TGTGCCAGCAAGGCGTTGCGCACTAGCACAGATACGCAGTATTTT

clone size: many
V gene: TRBV4-1
D gene: .
J gene: TRBJ1-2
CDR3 protein: CASSQERQGTLNTF
CDR3 DNA: TGCGCCAGCAGCCAAGAACGGCAGGGTACGCTCAACACCTTC

clone size: many
V gene: TRBV20-1
D gene: .
J gene: TRBJ2-3
CDR3 protein: CSASEKGLVTDTQYF
CDR3 DNA: TGCAGTGCTTCCGAAAAGGGTCTGGTTACAGATACGCAGTATTTT